The clone carrying this TCR beta chain was recorded a few times. What it binds is unknown. MiXCR, applied by TCRdb to the 5' RACE reads, yields one record per CDR3 protein. The data show roughly 310,000 distinct CDR3 sequences, about a sixth seen once. The record originates from a study of T-cell memory formation after mild COVID-19. Whole-study findings and limits: Clones contracting across day 15 to 85 had a balanced CD4/CD8 profile; later expanding clones leaned CD4+.

The CDR3 spans 17 residues. The germline V gene encodes CDR1 SEHNR and CDR2 FQNEAQ (reference sequence). Unmatched junction bases numbered 11, after V lost 4 bases and J lost 2 bases. The sample comprised PBMCs or a T cell subset sorted from them (not recorded which). The clonotype comes from a man aged 18-30 years who had mild COVID-19 (a few samples of this study predate the infection). Cell type and time point are not known. The chain employs TRBV7-9 and TRBJ1-5; 7 positions match TRBD1. The CDR3 reads CASSSTINRGGNQPQHF. In DNA, the CDR3 is TGTGCCAGCAGCTCCACCATCAACAGGGGCGGCAATCAGCCCCAGCATTTT.